This T cell receptor (beta chain) was found in a study of tumor-infiltrating lymphocytes in primary liver carcinoma. Study details: The five patients, who were men and women, ranged in age from 30 to 69 years. Tumor lesions were T1-T3 N0M0 and spanned roughly 4 to 10 cm.

Production of TCR beta cDNA used about 500 ng total RNA together with a constant-region primer. Amplification in three nested multiplex PCR rounds with slightly modified ARM-PCR gave rise to TCR beta libraries. Both of the initial two PCR rounds ran for approximately 11 cycles and employed TRBV1-TRBV30 forward primers alongside a C-beta reverse primer. One entry per CDR3 protein results from TCRdb running MiXCR on the multiplex PCR reads. Counted here are 120,000 or so distinct CDR3 sequences, around two thirds occurring once; the ten biggest clones make up over 7%. The study co-extracted DNA and RNA from roughly 20-30 mg of unsorted bulk tissue. Primary liver carcinoma, confirmed by histopathology, was surgically resected. Study results and caveats: Tumor specimens were characterized by a significantly higher top-250-clone fraction than blood (p = 0.039).

Concerning this clonotype itself: As yet, its antigen is unknown. The junction differs from germline at one of its ends, possibly a read error.

This CDR3 spans 16 amino acids. CDR1 is SGHAT and CDR2 is FQNNGV in the germline V gene. The origin of this receptor is a woman aged 55-70 years with primary liver carcinoma and hepatitis B virus infection. The sequencing sample was made of liver tumor tissue from sampling region 1. Subset: tumor region T1, superior pole. V is TRBV11-2 and J is TRBJ2-3, with D possibly matching TRBD1 (6 bases). The CDR3 DNA sequence: TGTGCCAGCAGCTTAGTTTATCAGGGGTCCACAAATACGCAGTATTTT. This gives the protein CASSLVYQGSTNTQYF.